Listed here is a single TCR beta chain. TCRdb's copy holds only in-frame clones and misses some; the assay was immunoSEQ multiplex PCR. The repertoire holds about 58,000 clones, roughly 94% seen once, with 3.5% to 4.5% in the top ten. The germline V and J ends were trimmed by 2 bases and 5 bases, with 10 bases remaining between them. The CDR3 is 13 residues long. Germline-derived CDR1 and CDR2 are SGHTA and FQGNSA. The sample is drawn from a study of control samples from healthy donors and cancer patients. This sequence joins TRBV7-2 and TRBJ2-7; D unclear. The sequence was collected from a man aged 25 to 40 in good health. Sequencing was carried out using blood. This CDR3 reads CASSLTHPDEQYF. CDR3 nucleotide sequence: TGTGCCAGCAGCTTAACCCATCCTGACGAGCAGTACTTC.